A single sample gave rise to the 30 T cell receptor beta chains below, sequenced in a study of blood T cells in healthy people across ages. A sample-barcoded 5' primer and a J-beta primer mix were used in a second PCR of about 6 to 12 cycles. TCRdb used MiXCR to reprocess the 5' RACE reads, holding one entry per CDR3 protein. The data hold approximately 810,000 distinct CDR3 sequences, with under 30% observed a single time. The sample was blood. The receptors shown here come from a woman of 80 years or more in good health.

This clonotype showed up many times. The chain uses TRBV24-1 and TRBJ2-5; D uncertain. The germline V gene encodes CDR1 KGHDR and CDR2 SFDVKD. V gave up 4 bases and J gave up 3 bases, with 2 bases separating them. The CDR3 runs 11 residues. CDR3 nucleotide sequence: TGTGCCACCAGTGAAGAAGAGACCCAGTACTTC. It encodes CATSEEETQYF.

This clonotype was counted many times. The rearrangement uses TRBV29-1 and TRBJ1-2; 8 bases line up with TRBD1. Germline CDR1 SQVTM, CDR2 ANQGSEA. This CDR3 contains 14 residues. The junction had 8 bases not matched to a gene; V was cut back by 4 bases and J by 4 bases. The CDR3 region has the DNA TGCAGCGTTGCCGGACAGGGACCGACCTATGGCTACACCTTC. The encoded protein is CSVAGQGPTYGYTF.

Notes on this clonotype: An end of the junction differs from the germline gene, which may be a read error. The chain recombines TRBV12-3 or TRBV12-4 with TRBJ2-3; 7 bases are shared with TRBD2. This CDR3 has 16 amino acids. CDR3 sequence: CASSAGTTTSADAQYF. CDR3 DNA: TGTGCCAGCAGTGCGGGGACTACTACTAGCGCAGATGCGCAGTATTTT.

The chain has TRBV28 and TRBJ1-2; 8 bases fit TRBD1. Germline lookup yields CDR1 MDHEN and CDR2 SYDVKM. CDR3 length: 13 amino acids. The V segment lost 6 bases and the J segment 4 bases; nucleotides outside the gene matches: 4. CDR3 region: CASSQGALYGYTF. The CDR3 region has the DNA TGTGCCAGCAGCCAGGGGGCCCTCTATGGCTACACCTTC.

For this clonotype: A much larger clone sits a single nucleotide away, making a read error possible. The V and J genes are TRBV7-8 and TRBJ2-3; D is unresolved. The V end was cut by 4 bases, the J end by 4 bases, with 18 bases between. CDR3 length equals 16 residues. CDR1 and CDR2 from the germline V gene are SGHVS and FQNEAQ. Here the CDR3 reads CASSSAGRKISDTQYF. The CDR3 bases are TGTGCCAGCAGCTCGGCCGGCAGGAAAATCTCAGATACGCAGTATTTT.

The chain links TRBV11-2 to TRBJ2-3, with 8 bases identical to TRBD2. With V trimmed by 6 bases and J by 3 bases, 11 bases remained unmatched. Germline CDR1 is SGHAT and CDR2 is FQNNGV. The CDR3 has 16 residues. CDR3 bases: TGTGCCAGCAGTTCGGGAGCGGGAGTACGAACAGATACGCAGTATTTT. Translation gives CASSSGAGVRTDTQYF.

The chain recombines TRBV20-1 with TRBJ2-1; TRBD2 matches at 9 bases. The germline gives CDR1 DFQATT, CDR2 SNEGSKA (reference sequence). This CDR3 has 15 residues. Trimming at V came to 0 bases and at J to 8 bases, leaving 8 bases not matched to a gene. CDR3 amino acids: CSARDRGGRGDEQFF. The CDR3 DNA sequence: TGCAGTGCTAGAGATAGGGGCGGGAGGGGCGATGAGCAGTTCTTC.

The gene calls are TRBV21-1 and TRBJ2-3; the table assigns TRBD1, which was not confirmed against the DNA. TRBV21-1 is deemed a pseudogene. This CDR3 region has 16 residues. CDR3 sequence (DNA): TGTGCCAGCAGTATGACCGGGGATCCGGGCACAGATACGCAGTATTTT. It codes for CASSMTGDPGTDTQYF.

This clonotype was counted ten times or more. The rearrangement links TRBV30 to TRBJ1-2; no firm D call. The germline V gene encodes CDR1 GTSNPN and CDR2 SVGIG (reference sequence). The V end was cut by 1 base, the J end by 7 bases, with 4 bases between. This CDR3 spans 10 amino acids. The CDR3 loop reads CAWSGGGYTF. DNA of the CDR3: TGTGCCTGGAGTGGGGGTGGCTACACCTTC.

Points on this clonotype: Since a much larger clone is just one base distant, this may be a read error. The chain employs TRBV6-2 or TRBV6-3 and TRBJ2-5, with D hard to call. The DNA matches TRBJ2-7 better at its end, which makes the J call doubtful. Germline CDR1 MNHEY, CDR2 SVGEGT. This CDR3 comprises 13 residues. The CDR3 nucleotides read TGTGCCAGCGGCCGGTTATGGCTCTACGAGCAGTACTTC. This codes for CASGRLWLYEQYF.

The chain links TRBV20-1 to TRBJ2-1; D ambiguous. The J call may be mistaken, given a closer DNA end match to TRBJ2-7. The CDR3 contains 14 residues. Germline V gene lookup returns CDR1 DFQATT and CDR2 SNEGSKA (reference sequence). CDR3 amino acids: CSASADSSPREQYF. The DNA of the CDR3 is TGCAGTGCTAGTGCTGACTCTTCCCCGCGGGAGCAGTACTTC.

This clonotype appeared a few times. A much larger clone differs by one base, so this may be a read error. The V call is TRBV6-6, the J call TRBJ1-2; 7 nucleotides agree with TRBD1. There are 15 residues in the CDR3. V shed 5 bases and J 5 bases; nucleotides not matched to a gene: 11. Germline values: CDR1 MNHNY, CDR2 SVGAGI (reference sequence). The CDR3 DNA reads as TGTGCCAGCAGTCAACCAACGGCAGGGGGGTATGGCTACACCTTC. As protein: CASSQPTAGGYGYTF.

Here the CDR3 DNA reads TGTGCCAGCAGCATCCGGGACAGGGGGCCGACCGGGGAGCTGTTTTTT. This sequence encodes CASSIRDRGPTGELFF. J is TRBJ2-2 and V is TRBV7-2, with 12 bases matching TRBD1. This CDR3 contains 16 residues. Germline lookup yields CDR1 SGHTA and CDR2 FQGNSA. Trimming cost V 5 bases and J 5 bases; bases outside gene matches: 6.

Of note for this clonotype: This could be a read error, since a much larger clone is one nucleotide away. The V and J genes are TRBV12-3 or TRBV12-4 and TRBJ2-5, with D tentatively TRBD1 or TRBD2 (5 bases each). The CDR3 sequence is 12 residues long. Trimming took 3 bases from V and 11 from J, leaving 13 bases between them. CDR3 region: CASSLRGAEQYF. The DNA for the CDR3 is TGTGCCAGCAGTTTGAGAGGGGCAGAGCAGTACTTC.

For this clonotype: A clone one base away is much larger, so this may be a read error. The chain employs TRBV5-1 and TRBJ2-7, with no clear D. The CDR3 runs to 15 residues. V lost 6 bases, J lost 0 bases, and 16 bases lay in between. From germline, CDR1 is SGHRS and CDR2 YFSETQ. CDR3 sequence reads: CASTIRTPLSYEQYF. CDR3 DNA sequence: TGCGCCAGCACCATCAGGACCCCCCTCTCCTACGAGCAGTACTTC.

In regard to this clonotype: With a much larger clone just one base away, this may be a read error. The chain joins TRBV6-6 to TRBJ2-5; TRBD2 matches 10 bases. This CDR3 is built from 15 residues. The germline V gene encodes CDR1 MNHNY and CDR2 SVGAGI (reference sequence). The CDR3, as DNA: TGTGCCAGCAGTTACACTAGCGGGGACACAGGGACCCGGTACTTC. Protein: CASSYTSGDTGTRYF.

The chain joins TRBV6-6 to TRBJ1-2, with 8 nucleotides matching TRBD1. V trimming: 0 bases; J trimming: 4 bases; junction bases outside the gene matches: 1. CDR1 is MNHNY and CDR2 is SVGAGI in the germline V gene (reference sequence). The length of the CDR3 is 14 residues. This CDR3 reads CASSYSDRGYGYTF. The CDR3 bases are TGTGCCAGCAGTTACTCCGACAGGGGCTATGGCTACACCTTC.

This chain joins TRBV20-1 and TRBJ2-1; 7 bases agree with TRBD1. Germline values: CDR1 DFQATT, CDR2 SNEGSKA (reference sequence). The CDR3 is 13 amino acids. The J segment lost 8 bases and the V segment lost 3 bases, leaving 7 bases of the junction unmatched. CDR3 DNA: TGCAGTGCTAGCCCGAATCAGGGGGATGAGCAGTTCTTC. Protein: CSASPNQGDEQFF.

This clonotype was found many times. The CDR3 DNA reads TGTGCCACCTCGGACAGTAGCGACGAGCAGTACTTC. The encoded protein is CATSDSSDEQYF. The V and J genes are TRBV2 and TRBJ2-7; D perhaps matches TRBD1 (6 bases). CDR1 SNHLY and CDR2 FYNNEI come from the germline V gene. The CDR3 loop spans 12 amino acids. V was trimmed by 10 bases and J by 5 bases, leaving 15 bases between them.

This clonotype was seen once. Its ends do not fully match the called genes, so a read error is possible. This sequence joins TRBV5-1 and TRBJ1-1, with TRBD1 matching over 7 bases. The CDR3 contains 14 residues. The germline V gene encodes CDR1 SGHRS and CDR2 YFSETQ. The CDR3 region has the DNA TGCGCCAGCAGCTCCCTACAGGGGACCACTGGAGCTTTCTTT. It specifies CASSSLQGTTGAFF.

Details on this clonotype: Since a much larger clone is just one base distant, this may be a read error. This chain joins TRBV12-3 or TRBV12-4 and TRBJ2-1, with D hard to call. Trimming took off 4 bases at V and 13 bases at J, with 23 bases between the two ends. The CDR3 runs 15 residues. CDR3 in DNA: TGTGCCAGCAGTTCCCCGGGTCTAGAGGTGGAGACCCAGTTCTTC. Its protein is CASSSPGLEVETQFF.

The V call is TRBV28, the J call TRBJ1-2; D remains unclear. Germline CDR1 reads MDHEN; CDR2 reads SYDVKM. The CDR3 covers 11 residues. Trimming cost V 11 bases and J 0 bases, with 7 bases left between them. The CDR3 sequence is CAAASNYGYTF. The CDR3, as DNA: TGTGCCGCGGCGTCTAACTATGGCTACACCTTC.

This clonotype was recorded many times. This rearrangement joins TRBV29-1 to TRBJ1-2, with TRBD1 as a possible D gene (6 bases). Per the germline V gene, CDR1 is SQVTM and CDR2 is ANQGSEA. The CDR3 spans 12 residues. V lost 2 bases, J lost 7 bases, and 11 bases lay in between. For the CDR3, the DNA is TGCAGCGTTGAACCGGGGGGCGGTGGCTACACCTTC. Encoded protein: CSVEPGGGGYTF.

There are many counts of this clonotype. The genes are TRBV6-6 and TRBJ1-2; D unresolved. The germline CDR1 and CDR2 sequences are MNHNY and SVGAGI (reference sequence). The CDR3 sequence is 14 residues long. V lost 2 bases to trimming and J lost 7 bases, with 14 bases between them. CDR3 amino acids: CASSYDSGRTGYTF. The CDR3 DNA sequence: TGTGCCAGCAGTTACGACTCGGGGAGAACTGGCTACACCTTC.

This clonotype was observed a few times. This chain links TRBV20-1 with TRBJ1-1; weak D call: TRBD1 (6 bases). V was cut by 3 bases and J by 11 bases, with 13 bases left in between. This CDR3 region has 11 residues. The V gene's germline CDR1 is DFQATT and CDR2 SNEGSKA (reference sequence). The CDR3 DNA is TGCAGTGCTAGCAGGGGTTCCCTGGCTTTCTTT. Its translation: CSASRGSLAFF.

Turning to this clonotype: A junction end diverges from the germline sequence, so it may reflect a read error. The rearrangement uses TRBV6-2 or TRBV6-3 and TRBJ2-7; D call uncertain. Gene TRBJ2-5 matches the end of the DNA better, so the J call may be wrong. The CDR3 is made up of 13 amino acids. Germline CDR1 is MNHEY and CDR2 is SVGEGT. The CDR3 loop is CATSDPSTETQYF. The DNA for the CDR3 is TGTGCCACCAGTGATCCCTCCACAGAGACCCAGTACTTC.

The chain joins TRBV11-2 to TRBJ2-5, with unresolved D. The DNA end is more similar to TRBJ2-7, so the J call may be wrong. The CDR3 covers 13 residues. Per the germline V gene, CDR1 is SGHAT and CDR2 is FQNNGV. The CDR3 sequence is CASSLDIVYEQYF. CDR3 nucleotide sequence: TGTGCCAGCAGCTTAGATATTGTCTACGAGCAGTACTTC.

The chain carries TRBV9 and TRBJ2-1; the D gene could be TRBD1 or TRBD2 (5 bases each). V shed 3 bases and J shed 13 bases, with 20 bases lying between them. Germline-derived CDR1 and CDR2 are SGDLS and YYNGEE. The CDR3 spans 14 residues. As DNA, the CDR3 is TGTGCCAGCAGCGGGGCTGTGATGGGGGAGACCCAGTTCTTC. It encodes CASSGAVMGETQFF.

In this sample, this clonotype turned up once. Possible read error: a much larger clone is one base away. The chain is built from TRBV7-9 and TRBJ1-2; unclear D gene. CDR3 length equals 14 residues. CDR1 and CDR2 (germline): SEHNR, FQNEAQ (reference sequence). The CDR3 DNA sequence: TGTGCCAGCAGCTTTTTAACTCCGGTCTATGGCTACATCTTC. This encodes CASSFLTPVYGYIF. Full variable domain (rest looked up from reference TRBV7-9 and TRBJ1-2): DTGVSQNPRHKITKRGQNVTFRCDPISEHNRLYWYRQTLGQGPEFLTYFQNEAQLEKSRLLSDRFSAERPKGSFSTLEIQRTEQGDSAMYLCASSFLTPVYGYIFGSGTRLTVV.

In this sample, this clonotype turned up a few times. The chain is built from TRBV9 and TRBJ1-1, with D uncertain. CDR3 size: 15 residues. Trimming removed 0 bases from V and 1 base from J, with 10 bases in between. The germline gives CDR1 SGDLS, CDR2 YYNGEE. The CDR3, as DNA: TGTGCCAGCAGCGTAGACAGCGACCCGAACACTGAAGCTTTCTTT. It codes for CASSVDSDPNTEAFF.